This entry lists 10 T cell receptor beta chains sequenced from one sample in a study of T-cell memory formation after mild COVID-19 (dated by TCRdb to the early 2020s). The library was prepared using 5' RACE. Reads for this sample came from an Illumina NovaSeq 6000. Through fastp at Q25 and MiXCR, TCRdb rebuilt clones from the public reads, retaining in-frame beta chains. Every CDR3 protein is listed once, alongside the most common genes and DNA of its rows. This sample gives 120,000 to 150,000 distinct CDR3 sequences in total; roughly 19% of them show up just once. The ten biggest clones cover about 2.3% of the sample. Specimen: PBMCs or a T cell subset sorted from them (not recorded which). All receptors derive from an adult woman who had mild COVID-19 (a few samples of this study predate the infection). The sample titles of this study are shuffled in the database, so cell type and time point are left out; the donor was told from shared clones.

This sequence joins TRBV7-3 and TRBJ1-2; D possibly corresponds to TRBD1 (5 bases). V was shortened by 2 bases and J by 4 bases, with 11 bases between the two germline ends. Per germline, CDR1 SGHTA and CDR2 FQGTGA. The CDR3 contains 14 residues. The CDR3 loop reads CASSLPGGAYGYTF. The DNA for the CDR3 is TGTGCCAGCAGCTTACCCGGAGGGGCCTATGGCTACACCTTC.

This clonotype was seen a handful of times. This CDR3 is CASSTARWAREDYGYTF. The CDR3 nucleotides read TGTGCCAGCAGCACCGCCCGTTGGGCCCGGGAGGACTATGGCTACACCTTC. This sequence joins TRBV27 and TRBJ1-2; D is ambiguous. The CDR3 loop spans 17 amino acids. The V end lost 6 bases, the J end lost 3 bases, and 23 bases lay between the germline ends. Germline V gene data show CDR1 as MNHEY and CDR2 as SMNVEV (reference sequence).

The chain carries TRBV25-1 and TRBJ1-1; the D gene is possibly TRBD1 (5 bases). From germline, CDR1 is MGHDK and CDR2 SYGVNS. The V and J ends lost 6 bases and 0 bases respectively, with 14 bases between them. The CDR3 has 15 amino acids. The CDR3 sequence: CASRSTGVLNTEAFF. CDR3 sequence (DNA): TGTGCCAGCAGATCAACAGGAGTCTTGAACACTGAAGCTTTCTTT.

The chain has TRBV7-9 and TRBJ2-5; no definite D call. The CDR3 extends over 12 amino acids. Looked up from germline, CDR1 is SEHNR and CDR2 is FQNEAQ (reference sequence). V was trimmed by 1 base and J by 5 bases, leaving 5 bases between them. The CDR3 protein is CASSLVKETQYF. The CDR3 region has the DNA TGTGCCAGCAGCTTAGTCAAGGAGACCCAGTACTTC.

This clonotype was observed a few times. This chain connects TRBV5-1 to TRBJ2-3; D is undetermined. Germline-derived CDR1 and CDR2 are SGHRS and YFSETQ. The ends were cut back, 5 bases at V and 0 bases at J, with 19 bases in the middle. The CDR3 consists of 17 residues. CDR3 nucleotides: TGCGCCAGCAGAAGGAACGGTGGGCCCACGAGCACAGATACGCAGTATTTT. As protein: CASRRNGGPTSTDTQYF.

J is TRBJ1-2 and V is TRBV7-8; 8 nucleotides align to TRBD1. Germline assignment: CDR1 SGHVS and CDR2 FQNEAQ. Unmatched junction bases numbered 11, after V lost 5 bases and J lost 0 bases. The CDR3 is 17 residues long. The CDR3 DNA sequence: TGTGCCAGCAGCACCCCGGGACAGGCACTTCCTAACTATGGCTACACCTTC. Residues: CASSTPGQALPNYGYTF.

This clonotype was seen more than once but under ten times. The chain has TRBV5-1 and TRBJ2-6; D gene unclear. Germline V gives CDR1 SGHRS, CDR2 YFSETQ. The CDR3 totals 14 residues. V was trimmed by 5 bases and J by 2 bases, leaving 8 bases between them. DNA of the CDR3: TGCGCCAGCAGTTCGACCGCTGGGGCCAACGTCCTGACTTTC. Amino acids: CASSSTAGANVLTF.

This clonotype was seen ten or more times. V usage is TRBV18 and J usage is TRBJ1-1; tentative D call: TRBD1 (6 bases). V was shortened by 3 bases and J by 1 base, with 9 bases between the two germline ends. The CDR3 length is 14 residues. CDR1 and CDR2 (germline): KGHSH, LQKENI. The CDR3 DNA reads TGTGCCAGCTCACCTAACAGGGAGAACACTGAAGCTTTCTTT. The encoded protein is CASSPNRENTEAFF. Drawing the rest from reference TRBV18 and TRBJ1-1, the complete variable domain is NAGVMQNPRHLVRRRGQEARLRCSPMKGHSHVYWYRQLPEEGLKFMVYLQKENIIDESGMPKERFSAEFPKEGPSILRIQQVVRGDSAAYFCASSPNRENTEAFFGQGTRLTVV.

This clonotype has just a few counts. The rearrangement uses TRBV7-9 and TRBJ2-7; D is unresolved. The V gene lost 5 bases and the J gene lost 7 bases, with 9 bases spanning the gap. This CDR3 has 11 amino acids. CDR1 SEHNR and CDR2 FQNEAQ come from the germline V gene (reference sequence). CDR3 in DNA: TGTGCCAGCAGCCGTTCCGGGGAGCAGTACTTC. It yields the protein CASSRSGEQYF. The full variable domain, with the rest looked up from reference TRBV7-9 and TRBJ2-7, is DTGVSQNPRHKITKRGQNVTFRCDPISEHNRLYWYRQTLGQGPEFLTYFQNEAQLEKSRLLSDRFSAERPKGSFSTLEIQRTEQGDSAMYLCASSRSGEQYFGPGTRLTVT.

This clonotype was counted only a few times. The V and J genes are TRBV7-9 and TRBJ2-1; D gene unclear. With 5 bases removed from V and 5 bases from J, the gap between germline ends came to 19 bases. This CDR3 has 16 residues. CDR1 is SEHNR, CDR2 FQNEAQ, per germline (reference sequence). The CDR3 region is CASSLTRLRRDNEQFF. The CDR3 DNA follows: TGTGCCAGCAGCCTCACGCGCTTAAGACGGGACAATGAGCAGTTCTTC.